This entry features one T cell receptor beta chain sequence. Antigen specificity is unknown. This entry belongs to a study of cytomegalovirus exposure and HLA in healthy donors. This CDR3 has 15 amino acids. V lost 3 bases, J lost 7 bases, and 17 bases lay in between. The germline gives CDR1 SGHNT, CDR2 YYREEE (reference sequence). Study-level results: As was reported, the classifier diagnosed cytomegalovirus status with high specificity and sensitivity. Cytomegalovirus association was assigned to approximately 180 TCR beta chains. HLA allele associations emerged for about 16,000 TCR beta sequences in a later analysis, at 0.05 false discovery rate.

PCR employed 60 Vbeta and 13 Jbeta primers. Only in-frame clones appear in the TCRdb table, and some are missing; sequencing was by immunoSEQ multiplex PCR. In the table there are some 200,000 clones, about 89% of which are singletons. Input material: PBMCs. This sequence joins TRBV5-4 and TRBJ2-1; tentatively, D is TRBD2 (6 bases). This clonotype was sampled from a woman under 30 in good health and CMV-seronegative. CDR3 coding DNA: TGTGCCAGCAGCTCTCCCTGGGGAGGAAATAATGAGCAGTTCTTC. Residues: CASSSPWGGNNEQFF.